This T cell receptor (beta chain) stems from a study of blood T cell repertoires in COVID-19. Ages ranged from about 18 to 100 years, with residence in 24 US areas. Self-reported history from a screening survey and questionnaire set each donor's cohort. All recovered Cohort 3 donors got two negative PCRs, got clearance, or saw symptom resolution. Germline lookup yields CDR1 LGHNA and CDR2 YSLEER. V shed 0 bases and J shed 4 bases, with 19 bases lying between them. This CDR3 comprises 17 residues. TCRdb keeps only in-frame clones here, not all; method: immunoSEQ multiplex PCR. The profile shows 380,000 or so clones, around 87% of them singletons.

Sequenced sample: PBMCs or T cells enriched from blood (not recorded which). V and J are TRBV4-3 and TRBJ2-7, with D possibly matching TRBD2 (7 bases). The origin of this receptor is a man aged 25-45 years who had recovered from COVID-19. In nucleotides, the CDR3 is TGCGCCAGCAGCCAAGAAAGACAGGAGCGGGGTATTTACGAGCAGTACTTC. This sequence encodes CASSQERQERGIYEQYF.